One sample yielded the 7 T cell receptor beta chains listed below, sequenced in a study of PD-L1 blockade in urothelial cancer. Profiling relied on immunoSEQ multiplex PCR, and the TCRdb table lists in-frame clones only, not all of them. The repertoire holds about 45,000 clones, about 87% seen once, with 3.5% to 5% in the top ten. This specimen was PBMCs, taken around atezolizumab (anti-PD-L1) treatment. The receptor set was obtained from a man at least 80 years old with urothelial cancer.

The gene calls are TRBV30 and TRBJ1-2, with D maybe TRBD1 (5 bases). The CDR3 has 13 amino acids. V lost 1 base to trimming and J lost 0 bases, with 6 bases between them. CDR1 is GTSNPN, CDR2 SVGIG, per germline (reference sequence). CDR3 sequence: CAWSAGANYGYTF. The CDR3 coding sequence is TGTGCCTGGAGTGCGGGGGCTAACTATGGCTACACCTTC.

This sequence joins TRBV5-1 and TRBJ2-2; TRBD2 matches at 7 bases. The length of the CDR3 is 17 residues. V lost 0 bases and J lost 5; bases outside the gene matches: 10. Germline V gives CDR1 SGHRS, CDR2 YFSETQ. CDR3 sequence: CASSLGTGSGYTGELFF. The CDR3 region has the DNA TGCGCCAGCAGCTTGGGGACTGGTAGCGGGTATACCGGGGAGCTGTTTTTT.

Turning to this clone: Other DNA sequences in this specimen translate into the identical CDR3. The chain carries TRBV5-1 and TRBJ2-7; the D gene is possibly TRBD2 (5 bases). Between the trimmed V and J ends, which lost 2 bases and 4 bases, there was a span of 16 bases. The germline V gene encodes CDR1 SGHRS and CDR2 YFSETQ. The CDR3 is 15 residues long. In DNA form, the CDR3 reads TGCGCCAGCAGCTTAAGGGTGGGGAGATCGTACGAGCAGTACTTC. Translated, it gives CASSLRVGRSYEQYF.

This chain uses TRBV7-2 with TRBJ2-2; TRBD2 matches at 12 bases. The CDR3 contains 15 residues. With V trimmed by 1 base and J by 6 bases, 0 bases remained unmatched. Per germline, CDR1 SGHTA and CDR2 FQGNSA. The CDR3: CASSLGLAGAGELFF. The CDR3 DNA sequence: TGTGCCAGCAGCTTAGGACTAGCGGGAGCCGGGGAGCTGTTTTTT.

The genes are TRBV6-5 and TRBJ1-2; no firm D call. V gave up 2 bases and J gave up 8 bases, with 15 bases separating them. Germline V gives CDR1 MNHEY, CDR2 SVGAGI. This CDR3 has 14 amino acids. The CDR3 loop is CASSYRGLAGGYTF. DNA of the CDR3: TGTGCCAGCAGTTACCGAGGACTGGCTGGAGGCTACACCTTC.

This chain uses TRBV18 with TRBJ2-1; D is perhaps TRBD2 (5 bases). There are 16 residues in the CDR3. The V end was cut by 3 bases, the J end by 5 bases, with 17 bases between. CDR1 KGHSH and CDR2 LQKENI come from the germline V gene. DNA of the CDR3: TGTGCCAGCTCACCCATGACTACCCACGTTGACAATGAGCAGTTCTTC. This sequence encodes CASSPMTTHVDNEQFF.

CDR3 sequence: CASSADRGPGANVLTF. CDR3 bases: TGTGCCAGTAGTGCTGACAGGGGGCCTGGGGCCAACGTCCTGACTTTC. The chain has TRBV19 and TRBJ2-6, with 10 bases fitting TRBD1. There are 16 residues in the CDR3. CDR1 and CDR2 from the germline V gene are LNHDA and SQIVND (reference sequence). The V gene end was trimmed by 5 bases and the J gene end by 2 bases; junction bases not matched to a gene: 3.